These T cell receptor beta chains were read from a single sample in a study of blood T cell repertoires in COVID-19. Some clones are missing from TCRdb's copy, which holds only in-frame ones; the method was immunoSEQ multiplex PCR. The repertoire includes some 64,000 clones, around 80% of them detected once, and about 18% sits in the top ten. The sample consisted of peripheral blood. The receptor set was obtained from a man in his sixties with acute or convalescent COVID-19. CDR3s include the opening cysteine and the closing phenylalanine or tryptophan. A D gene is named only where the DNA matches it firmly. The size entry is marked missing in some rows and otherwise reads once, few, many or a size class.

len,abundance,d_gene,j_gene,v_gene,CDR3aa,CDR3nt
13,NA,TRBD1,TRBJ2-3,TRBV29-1,CSVAGTVTDTQYF,TGCAGCGTCGCCGGGACAGTTACAGATACGCAGTATTTT
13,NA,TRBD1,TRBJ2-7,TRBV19,CASSMAGGSEQYF,TGTGCCAGTAGTATGGCAGGGGGATCCGAGCAGTACTTC
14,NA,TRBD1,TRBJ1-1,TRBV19,CASSMTGGSSEAFF,TGTGCCAGTAGTATGACAGGGGGCAGCTCTGAAGCTTTCTTT
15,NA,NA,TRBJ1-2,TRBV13,CASSVVQEANYGYTF,TGTGCCAGCAGTGTTGTCCAGGAAGCTAACTATGGCTACACCTTC
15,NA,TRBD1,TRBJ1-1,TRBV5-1,CASSRGGFGNTEAFF,TGCGCCAGCAGTCGAGGGGGCTTCGGGAACACTGAAGCTTTCTTT
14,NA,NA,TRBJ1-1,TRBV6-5,CASSYQGRGTEAFF,TGTGCCAGCAGTTACCAGGGGCGCGGAACTGAAGCTTTCTTT
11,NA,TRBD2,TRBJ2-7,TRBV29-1,CSVGLAYEQYF,TGCAGCGTGGGACTAGCGTACGAGCAGTACTTC
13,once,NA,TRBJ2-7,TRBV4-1,CASSRGPDYEQYF,TGCGCCAGCAGCCGGGGCCCCGACTACGAGCAGTACTTC
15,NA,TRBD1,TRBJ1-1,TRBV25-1,CASSEFGQGNTEAFF,TGTGCCAGCAGTGAATTCGGACAGGGGAACACTGAAGCTTTCTTT
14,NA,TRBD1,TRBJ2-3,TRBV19,CASGTGVGTDTQYF,TGTGCCAGCGGGACAGGAGTCGGCACAGATACGCAGTATTTT
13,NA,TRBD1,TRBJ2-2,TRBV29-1,CSVVGGVTGELFF,TGCAGCGTTGTAGGGGGCGTCACCGGGGAGCTGTTTTTT
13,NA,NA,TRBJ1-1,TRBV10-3,CAISGGQNTEAFF,TGTGCCATCAGCGGCGGACAGAACACTGAAGCTTTCTTT
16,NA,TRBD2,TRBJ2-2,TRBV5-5,CASSLTSGRPEGELFF,TGTGCCAGCAGCTTGACTAGCGGACGGCCTGAAGGGGAGCTGTTTTTT
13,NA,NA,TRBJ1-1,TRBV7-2,CASSYHRDTEAFF,TGTGCCAGCAGCTACCACAGGGACACTGAAGCTTTCTTT
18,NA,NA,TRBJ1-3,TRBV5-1,CASSLGGQLTSSGNTIYF,TGCGCCAGCAGCTTGGGTGGACAGCTTACGAGCTCTGGAAACACCATATATTTT
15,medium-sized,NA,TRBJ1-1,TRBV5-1,CASSLASEGPPEAFF,TGCGCCAGCAGCTTGGCCAGTGAGGGTCCCCCTGAAGCTTTCTTT
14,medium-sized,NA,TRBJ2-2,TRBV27,CASSLIGGTGELFF,TGTGCCAGCAGTTTAATCGGTGGCACCGGGGAGCTGTTTTTT
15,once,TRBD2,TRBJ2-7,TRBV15,CATSRVAGGPYEQYF,TGTGCCACCAGCAGAGTAGCGGGAGGGCCCTACGAGCAGTACTTC
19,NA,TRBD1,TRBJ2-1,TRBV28,CASSLVSGSGQGAIYEQFF,TGTGCCAGCAGTTTAGTATCTGGTTCTGGGCAGGGGGCGATCTATGAGCAGTTCTTC
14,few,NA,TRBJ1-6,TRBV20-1,CSAGGPSENSPLHF,TGCAGTGCTGGTGGACCCAGCGAGAATTCACCCCTCCACTTT
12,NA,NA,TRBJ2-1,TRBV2,CASIGSLDEQFF,TGTGCCAGCATCGGGAGTCTCGATGAGCAGTTCTTC
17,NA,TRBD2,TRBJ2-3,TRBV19,CASSIWTSGSSADTQYF,TGTGCCAGTAGTATCTGGACTAGCGGGAGTAGCGCAGATACGCAGTATTTT
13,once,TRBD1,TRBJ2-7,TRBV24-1,CATSDHGQDEQYF,TGTGCCACCAGTGATCACGGACAGGACGAGCAGTACTTC
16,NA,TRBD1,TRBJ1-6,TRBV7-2,CASSFPSGTGVSPLHF,TGTGCCAGCAGCTTCCCCTCCGGGACAGGGGTCTCACCCCTCCACTTT
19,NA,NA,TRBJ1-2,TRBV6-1,CASSESQWLGRRVSYGYTF,TGTGCCAGCAGTGAATCTCAGTGGCTAGGACGGCGGGTATCCTATGGCTACACCTTC
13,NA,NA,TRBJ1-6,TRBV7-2,CASRPDSPSPLHF,TGTGCCAGCAGACCGGACAGCCCCTCACCCCTCCACTTT
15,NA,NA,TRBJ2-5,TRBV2,CASSVDRRKEETQYF,TGTGCCAGCAGTGTTGACAGAAGAAAAGAAGAGACCCAGTACTTC
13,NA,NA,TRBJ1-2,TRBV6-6,CASRYDRNYGYTF,TGTGCCAGCAGATACGATCGGAACTATGGCTACACCTTC
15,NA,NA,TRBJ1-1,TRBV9,CASSVEGVGNTEAFF,TGTGCCAGCAGCGTAGAGGGGGTCGGGAACACTGAAGCTTTCTTT
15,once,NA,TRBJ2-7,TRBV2,CASSESGGNHYEQYF,TGTGCCAGCAGTGAGTCAGGGGGGAACCACTACGAGCAGTACTTC
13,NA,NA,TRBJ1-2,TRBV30,CAWSFLGSRRRTF,TGTGCCTGGAGTTTTCTTGGCAGTCGGAGGCGCACCTTC
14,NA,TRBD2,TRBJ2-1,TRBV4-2,CASSRSLAGGPEFF,TGTGCCAGCAGCCGATCATTAGCGGGAGGGCCGGAATTCTTC
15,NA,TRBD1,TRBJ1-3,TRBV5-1,CASSFTGDSGNTIYF,TGCGCCAGCAGCTTTACAGGGGACTCTGGAAACACCATATATTTT
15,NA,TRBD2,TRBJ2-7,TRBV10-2,CASRQGTSGAYEQYF,TGCGCCAGCAGACAAGGGACTAGCGGGGCCTACGAGCAGTACTTC
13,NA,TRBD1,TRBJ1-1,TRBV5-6,CASSLDRGYEAFF,TGTGCCAGCAGCTTGGACAGGGGGTATGAAGCTTTCTTT
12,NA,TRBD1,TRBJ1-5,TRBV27,CASSLDRGPQHF,TGTGCCAGCAGTTTAGACAGGGGGCCCCAGCATTTT
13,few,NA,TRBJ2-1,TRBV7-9,CASSADSYNEQFF,TGTGCCAGCAGCGCGGACAGCTACAATGAGCAGTTCTTC
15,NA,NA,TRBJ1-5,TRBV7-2,CASSSQGRDNQPQHF,TGTGCCAGCAGCTCTCAGGGCCGCGACAATCAGCCCCAGCATTTT
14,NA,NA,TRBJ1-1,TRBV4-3,CASSHQGGDTEAFF,TGCGCCAGCAGCCACCAAGGGGGGGACACTGAAGCTTTCTTT
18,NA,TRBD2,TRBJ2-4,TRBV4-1,CASSQEREARLAKNIQYF,TGCGCCAGCAGCCAAGAGCGGGAGGCACGACTAGCCAAAAACATTCAGTACTTC
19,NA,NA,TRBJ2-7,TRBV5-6,CASSLGGQRFQLTSYEQYF,TGTGCCAGCAGCTTGGGCGGACAGAGATTCCAACTTACCTCCTACGAGCAGTACTTC
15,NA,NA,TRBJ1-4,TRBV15,CATSRRLGGNEKLFF,TGTGCCACCAGCAGGAGACTGGGAGGGAATGAAAAACTGTTTTTT